This section outlines one T cell receptor beta chain sequence together with its context. The antigen is undetermined. The data were taken from a study of T cell responses to AZD1222 COVID-19 vaccine. Regarding the study as a whole: Among spike-specific TCRs, nearly half reportedly target unmutated variant regions. After two AZD1222 doses, spike-specific TCR breadth and depth rose versus day 0. White British ancestry dominated among donors, who included more females, and clonal diversity was possibly underestimated.

Sequencing used immunoSEQ multiplex PCR; TCRdb keeps in-frame clones, though not all of them. The sample records more than 120,000 clones, about 93% being singletons. Germline assignment: CDR1 SGHTS and CDR2 YDEGEE. The CDR3 is 14 residues long. With 4 bases removed from V and 0 bases from J, the gap between germline ends came to 8 bases. This clonotype was obtained from an adult in good health. The starting material was peripheral blood, obtained on day 0 of AZD1222 vaccination. The V gene is TRBV5-8, the J gene TRBJ1-5; D may be TRBD1 (5 bases). The CDR3 loop reads CASSPGLSNQPQHF. CDR3 in DNA: TGTGCCAGCAGCCCGGGACTTAGCAATCAGCCCCAGCATTTT. The variable domain in full, completed from reference TRBV5-8 and TRBJ1-5, reads EAGVTQSPTHLIKTRGQQATLRCSPISGHTSVYWYQQALGLGLQFLLWYDEGEERNRGNFPPRFSGRQFPNYSSELNVNALELEDSALYLCASSPGLSNQPQHFGDGTRLSIL.